The next 21 T cell receptor beta chains were all read from a single sample in a study of CD8 T cells in ankylosing spondylitis. One entry per CDR3 protein results from TCRdb running MiXCR on the 5' RACE reads. The sample lists about 200,000 distinct CDR3 sequences, 9.5% to 15% occurring once. Material for sequencing was blood, either unsorted or a sorted T cell fraction (not recorded which). The source of these receptors is a male donor with ankylosing spondylitis or in good health (not recorded which).

J is TRBJ2-7 and V is TRBV4-1; the D call may be TRBD1 or TRBD2 (5 bases each). The CDR3 contains 15 residues. With 0 bases removed from V and 2 bases from J, the gap between germline ends came to 11 bases. The germline V gene has CDR1 MGHRA and CDR2 YSYEKL. The CDR3 sequence is CASSQDLTGPYEQYF. CDR3 bases: TGCGCCAGCAGCCAAGATTTAACGGGACCCTACGAGCAGTACTTC.

There are a few counts of this clonotype. The chain couples TRBV7-9 to TRBJ2-7; possible D gene TRBD2, 5 bases. The CDR3 is made up of 12 amino acids. The germline V gene has CDR1 SEHNR and CDR2 FQNEAQ (reference sequence). The germline V and J ends were trimmed by 4 bases and 6 bases, with 10 bases remaining between them. The CDR3 here is CASSYGVPEQYF. The CDR3 DNA sequence: TGTGCCAGCAGCTACGGGGTCCCCGAGCAGTACTTC.

The rearrangement links TRBV5-4 to TRBJ2-2; a weak D match, TRBD2 (5 bases). The CDR3 is 16 residues long. V lost 0 bases and J 6 bases, leaving 15 bases between the germline ends. Germline V gene data show CDR1 as SGHNT and CDR2 as YYREEE (reference sequence). The CDR3 DNA is TGTGCCAGCAGCTTGGTCGGGGTTGGTAGGGCCGGGGAGCTGTTTTTT. This encodes CASSLVGVGRAGELFF.

The chain links TRBV27 to TRBJ2-7, with TRBD2 as a possible D gene (6 bases). V lost 6 bases and J lost 3, with 15 bases in between. Per germline, CDR1 MNHEY and CDR2 SMNVEV (reference sequence). The CDR3 contains 14 residues. CDR3 amino acids: CASSRTLGGYEQYF. CDR3 bases: TGTGCCAGCAGCCGCACCCTGGGGGGCTACGAGCAGTACTTC.

In DNA, the CDR3 is TGCAGTGCCTCGACAGGGGATGGGAACACTGAAGCTTTCTTT. This encodes CSASTGDGNTEAFF. The chain joins TRBV20-1 to TRBJ1-1; 8 bases are a match to TRBD1. V lost 6 bases and J lost 1; bases outside the gene matches: 7. This CDR3 region has 14 residues. Germline V gene sequence: CDR1 DFQATT, CDR2 SNEGSKA (reference sequence).

This clonotype was detected many times. V is TRBV4-1 and J is TRBJ2-7; TRBD1 agrees at 7 bases. The CDR3 runs to 18 residues. Looked up from germline, CDR1 is MGHRA and CDR2 is YSYEKL. The J segment lost 0 bases and the V segment lost 2 bases, leaving 13 bases of the junction unmatched. CDR3 residues: CASSQKPIGQDLSYEQYF. CDR3 nucleotide sequence: TGCGCCAGCAGCCAAAAGCCTATCGGACAGGACCTCTCCTACGAGCAGTACTTC.

In DNA form, the CDR3 reads TGTGCCAGCAGCTTCGGGACAGCCTACAATGAGCAGTTCTTC. It is translated as CASSFGTAYNEQFF. The chain couples TRBV7-9 to TRBJ2-1, with TRBD1 matching 7 bases. Per germline, CDR1 SEHNR and CDR2 FQNEAQ (reference sequence). The CDR3 sequence is 14 residues long. V lost 3 bases and J lost 2; bases outside the gene matches: 1.

This clonotype was recorded at least ten times. The chain recombines TRBV20-1 with TRBJ2-3, with 14 bases lining up with TRBD2. V lost 6 bases and J lost 0; bases outside the gene matches: 14. The CDR3 contains 19 residues. Germline assignment: CDR1 DFQATT and CDR2 SNEGSKA (reference sequence). CDR3 amino acids: CSAEPTSGGGEQSTDTQYF. The CDR3 DNA reads TGCAGTGCGGAACCGACTAGCGGGGGGGGCGAACAAAGCACAGATACGCAGTATTTT.

There are a few counts of this clonotype. J is TRBJ1-1 and V is TRBV20-1, with D maybe TRBD1 (5 bases). The CDR3 is 12 residues long. The V gene's germline CDR1 is DFQATT and CDR2 SNEGSKA (reference sequence). The germline V and J ends were trimmed by 0 bases and 9 bases, with 11 bases remaining between them. This chain's CDR3 is CSARDLGPQAFF. The CDR3 coding sequence is TGCAGTGCTAGAGATCTGGGGCCCCAAGCTTTCTTT.

This clonotype was picked up a small number of times. This chain uses TRBV27 with TRBJ2-1; D unresolved. Germline CDR1 and CDR2: MNHEY and SMNVEV (reference sequence). The CDR3 has 16 amino acids. V lost 5 bases to trimming and J lost 5 bases, with 19 bases between them. The CDR3 here is CASSPGSKNFNNEQFF. CDR3 DNA: TGTGCCAGCAGTCCCGGGTCCAAGAACTTCAACAATGAGCAGTTCTTC.

At least ten counts were recorded for this clonotype. This may come from a read error, since a much larger clone is one base off. CDR3 nucleotide sequence: TGCGCCAGCAGCTTGGGACAGGGGAAAACTGAAGCTTTCTTT. This codes for CASSLGQGKTEAFF. The chain has TRBV5-1 and TRBJ1-1, with 8 bases matching TRBD1. V trimming: 0 bases; J trimming: 5 bases; junction bases outside the gene matches: 3. There are 14 residues in the CDR3. Per the germline V gene, CDR1 is SGHRS and CDR2 is YFSETQ.

This chain uses TRBV12-3 or TRBV12-4 with TRBJ1-1, with D tentatively TRBD1 (5 bases). The CDR3 covers 14 residues. With 7 bases removed from V and 2 bases from J, the gap between germline ends came to 14 bases. CDR3 sequence: CASTDEQANTEAFF. Here the CDR3 DNA reads TGTGCCAGCACCGATGAACAGGCTAACACTGAAGCTTTCTTT.

The CDR3 DNA is TGCGCCAGCAGCCACCGGACAGGGAAACTAGATACGCAGTATTTT. This codes for CASSHRTGKLDTQYF. The chain links TRBV4-1 to TRBJ2-3; 8 bases are shared with TRBD1. Unmatched junction bases numbered 7, after V lost 3 bases and J lost 5 bases. Per the germline V gene, CDR1 is MGHRA and CDR2 is YSYEKL. The CDR3 is made up of 15 amino acids.

This clonotype has a handful of counts. The V call is TRBV4-2, the J call TRBJ2-3; 13 nucleotides match TRBD2. CDR3 length: 17 amino acids. Germline V gene sequence: CDR1 LGHNA, CDR2 YNFKEQ. V gave up 5 bases and J gave up 3 bases; unmatched junction bases: 8. The CDR3 here is CASSISGTSGETDTQYF. The CDR3 DNA is TGTGCCAGCAGCATATCCGGGACTAGCGGGGAAACAGATACGCAGTATTTT.

The V and J genes are TRBV19 and TRBJ2-2; D not resolved. V lost 3 bases, J lost 6 bases, and 14 bases lay in between. CDR1 is LNHDA and CDR2 is SQIVND in the germline V gene (reference sequence). The CDR3 runs to 15 residues. CDR3 nucleotide sequence: TGTGCCAGTAGTATGGCCAGCGATGAGTCCGGGGAGCTGTTTTTT. Its protein product is CASSMASDESGELFF.

The chain combines TRBV7-9 with TRBJ2-1; D perhaps matches TRBD1 (5 bases). The CDR3 covers 15 residues. Germline-derived CDR1 and CDR2 are SEHNR and FQNEAQ (reference sequence). V was trimmed by 1 base and J by 8 bases, leaving 15 bases between them. CDR3: CASSLVGLGVDEQFF. For the CDR3, the DNA is TGTGCCAGCAGCTTAGTTGGGCTAGGGGTCGATGAGCAGTTCTTC. Full variable domain (remainder filled in from reference TRBV7-9 and TRBJ2-1): DTGVSQNPRHKITKRGQNVTFRCDPISEHNRLYWYRQTLGQGPEFLTYFQNEAQLEKSRLLSDRFSAERPKGSFSTLEIQRTEQGDSAMYLCASSLVGLGVDEQFFGPGTRLTVL.

The V and J genes are TRBV12-3 or TRBV12-4 and TRBJ2-7; D not certain. The CDR3 runs 16 residues. Trimming shortened V by 6 bases and J by 6 bases, and 24 bases separated the two germline ends. The CDR3 DNA reads as TGTGCCAGCAGCTCCCTCGTAGGGCAGGTAACGGCCGAGCAGTACTTC. Translated, it gives CASSSLVGQVTAEQYF.

In this sample, this clonotype turned up many times. This sequence joins TRBV20-1 and TRBJ2-7, with D tentatively TRBD2 (7 bases). Germline V gene sequence: CDR1 DFQATT, CDR2 SNEGSKA (reference sequence). V was pared by 5 bases and J by 0 bases, with 11 bases between. This CDR3 spans 13 amino acids. The CDR3 region has the DNA TGCAGTGCTGAGGGGGGGAACTCCTACGAGCAGTACTTC. Residues: CSAEGGNSYEQYF.

This sequence joins TRBV25-1 and TRBJ2-6, with D perhaps matching TRBD1 (6 bases). Trimming shortened V by 3 bases and J by 0 bases, and 9 bases separated the two germline ends. The CDR3 totals 16 residues. Germline CDR1 MGHDK, CDR2 SYGVNS. The CDR3 spells CASSEDSFSGANVLTF. DNA for the CDR3: TGTGCCAGCAGTGAGGACAGTTTCTCTGGGGCCAACGTCCTGACTTTC. The entire variable domain, with the rest obtained from reference TRBV25-1 and TRBJ2-6, is as follows: EADIYQTPRYLVIGTGKKITLECSQTMGHDKMYWYQQDPGMELHLIHYSYGVNSTEKGDLSSESTVSRIRTEHFPLTLESARPSHTSQYLCASSEDSFSGANVLTFGAGSRLTVL.

The gene calls are TRBV15 and TRBJ2-3; unclear D gene. V shed 5 bases and J shed 0 bases, with 15 bases lying between them. CDR1 and CDR2 (germline): LNHNV, YYDKDF (reference sequence). CDR3 size: 16 residues. CDR3 residues: CATSPGGGPSTDTQYF. CDR3 in DNA: TGTGCCACCAGCCCCGGCGGCGGACCTAGCACAGATACGCAGTATTTT.

This clonotype was observed a few times. The V and J genes are TRBV7-2 and TRBJ2-4, with a possible D match to TRBD2 (7 bases). Germline V CDR1 and CDR2: SGHTA, FQGNSA. The CDR3 loop spans 17 amino acids. The V end lost 1 base, the J end lost 4 bases, and 17 bases lay between the germline ends. Written as DNA, the CDR3 is TGTGCCAGCAGCTTAGGAGTAGGGGGGGCCCTGAAAAACATTCAGTACTTC. Protein: CASSLGVGGALKNIQYF.